This TCR beta chain is from a study of blood T cell repertoires in COVID-19 (dated by TCRdb to the early 2020s). For context, the study as a whole: Collaborator samples came from the United States, Italy and Spain and covered acute and convalescent phases of COVID-19. The material from the prospective study consisted of cDNA or gDNA derived from T cells, B-cell-depleted T cells, or PBMCs. The dataset comprised deeply sampled blood TCRbeta repertoires from subjects exposed to, actively infected with, or recovered from COVID-19. The repertoires were released in a freely available public database intended as a resource for research on the immune response to SARS-CoV-2. The samples were drawn from two sources: the first 160 participants of the ongoing ImmuneRACE study, and over 950 subjects contributed by 6 global collaborators. A de-identified subject ID, COVID-19 status, age in years and sex were almost always included in the sample metadata. HLA class I and class II types, where available, came from metadata supplied by the sample provider rather than from assay-based typing.

TCRbeta CDR3 regions were amplified from genomic DNA using the immunoSEQ Assay, a bias-controlled multiplex PCR. In the authors' own workflow: The number of nucleated cells in each sample was estimated by amplification of reference gene primers within the assay. To quantify the absolute abundance of each unique TCRbeta CDR3 rearrangement, sequence reads were collapsed and filtered. For each sample, productive Simpson clonality was calculated as the square root of Simpson's diversity index over productive rearrangements. Not all clones reach the TCRdb copy of this immuneACCESS table, which keeps in-frame sequences only. Checked studies attribute under half of the gap to unresolved V genes and leave the rest unexplained. V, J and clone size derive from that table, while D and trimming were established from the DNA sequence. The sample table shows roughly 260,000 clones, and around 85% are seen once. The ten largest account for approximately 2% of the sample.

Enrolling through a virtual design, the prospective study's participants ranged in age from roughly 18 to 95 years and lived across 24 United States geographic areas. In the prospective study, participants were assigned to cohorts based on the clinical history participants reported in a screening survey and a study questionnaire. Recovered participants in ImmuneRACE Cohort 3 were defined as having two consecutive negative NP/OP PCR tests, clearance from a healthcare professional, or resolution of symptoms. In the prospective study, whole blood, serum and a nasopharyngeal or oropharyngeal swab were collected from each participant by mobile phlebotomists. Prospective study participants could optionally give additional blood draws and questionnaires over an approximately two-month period. Before DNA extraction, blood samples from the prospective study were shipped at room temperature or frozen. CDR1 and CDR2, per the germline V gene, are MGHRA and YSYEKL. There are 20 amino acids in the CDR3, from cysteine to phenylalanine inclusive. Only the CDR3 DNA stays, 60 bases, in frame from base 1. The germline V and J ends show losses of 1 base and 0 bases respectively, and no gene match explains 14 bases of the junction.

Study-level results and caveats: Clinical and demographic metadata were provided uncurated, with the amount varying by source and participant.

A word on this clone: Its antigen is not yet known. Nothing much larger sits one base from this clone, and base qualities are not available.

The chain links TRBV4-1 with TRBJ2-4; 8 bases in the middle match TRBD2. The sample consisted of PBMCs or T cells enriched from blood (not recorded which). The TCR comes from a woman in her fifties or sixties who had recovered from COVID-19. The DNA sequence reads TGCGCCAGCAGCCAAGCCATCGGGAGGGCCGGGGAGTTAGCCAAAAACATTCAGTACTTC. Translated, it reads CASSQAIGRAGELAKNIQYF.